The 30 T cell receptor beta chains reported below all come from one sample, sequenced in a study of CD8 T cells in ankylosing spondylitis. Each CDR3 protein gets one entry after TCRdb re-called the 5' RACE reads with MiXCR. The sample carries over 200,000 distinct CDR3 sequences, more than 9% recorded once. The sequenced sample consisted of blood, either unsorted or a sorted T cell fraction (not recorded which). These receptors were collected from a male donor with ankylosing spondylitis or in good health (not recorded which).

The chain employs TRBV7-9 and TRBJ2-2; the match to TRBD2 covers 11 bases. Germline V lookup: CDR1 SEHNR, CDR2 FQNEAQ (reference sequence). The CDR3 totals 15 residues. V gave up 5 bases and J gave up 4 bases; unmatched junction bases: 3. CDR3 in DNA: TGTGCCAGCAGCCACGGACTAGCGGGCACCGGGGAGCTGTTTTTT. Translated: CASSHGLAGTGELFF.

In this sample, this clonotype turned up many times. V gene TRBV20-1 combines with J gene TRBJ1-6, with TRBD1 matching 7 bases. In germline, CDR1 is DFQATT, CDR2 SNEGSKA (reference sequence). The CDR3 runs to 14 residues. J gave up 9 bases and V 6 bases, and 11 bases lay outside the gene matches. CDR3 nucleotide sequence: TGCAGTGCGACTGACAGGGATAGTCGTTCACCCCTCCACTTT. It specifies CSATDRDSRSPLHF.

This clonotype was found a few times. The rearrangement links TRBV5-1 to TRBJ1-1, with 7 positions matching TRBD1. Germline assignment: CDR1 SGHRS and CDR2 YFSETQ. This CDR3 comprises 15 residues. J gave up 2 bases and V 2 bases, and 6 bases lay outside the gene matches. CDR3 amino acids: CASSLLGGLNTEAFF. CDR3 in DNA: TGCGCCAGCAGCTTATTAGGGGGCCTCAACACTGAAGCTTTCTTT.

In its sample, this clonotype was seen many times. V gene TRBV5-5 combines with J gene TRBJ2-3, with D hard to call. CDR3 size: 13 residues. The V gene's germline CDR1 is SGHKS and CDR2 YYEKEE (reference sequence). V dropped 4 bases and J dropped 0 bases, with 6 bases sitting between them. The CDR3 nucleotides are TGTGCCAGCAGCCCGTTGAGCACAGATACGCAGTATTTT. As protein: CASSPLSTDTQYF.

The chain links TRBV11-2 to TRBJ2-2; D not resolved. Germline V CDR1 and CDR2: SGHAT, FQNNGV. Deletions cut 3 bases from V and 2 bases from J, with 10 bases between. This CDR3 is 15 amino acids long. The CDR3 DNA follows: TGTGCCAGCAGCTTCGGGCAGGCCAACACCGGGGAGCTGTTTTTT. Residues: CASSFGQANTGELFF.

This clonotype was observed many times. The gene calls are TRBV12-3 or TRBV12-4 and TRBJ2-1; TRBD1 matches 7 bases. Germline trimming cut 5 bases from V and 8 bases from J; bases unmatched to any gene: 12. This CDR3 is 15 amino acids long. The CDR3 DNA reads TGTGCCAGCAGTGTCCGAGACAGGGATTTGGATGAGCAGTTCTTC. Translating gives CASSVRDRDLDEQFF.

This clonotype came up many times. The V call is TRBV7-2, the J call TRBJ2-4, with 8 bases that match TRBD2. Germline V gene data show CDR1 as SGHTA and CDR2 as FQGNSA. The CDR3 runs 13 residues. The J segment lost 6 bases and the V segment lost 6 bases, leaving 4 bases of the junction unmatched. CDR3 residues: CASSRTSLNIQYF. The CDR3 DNA follows: TGTGCCAGCAGTCGGACTAGCTTAAACATTCAGTACTTC. The entire variable domain, with the rest obtained from reference TRBV7-2 and TRBJ2-4, is as follows: GAGVSQSPSNKVTEKGKDVELRCDPISGHTALYWYRQSLGQGLEFLIYFQGNSAPDKSGLPSDRFSAERTGGSVSTLTIQRTQQEDSAVYLCASSRTSLNIQYFGAGTRLSVL.

The chain is built from TRBV18 and TRBJ1-6; TRBD1 is a possible D gene (5 bases). Trimming removed 2 bases at V and 9 bases at J, with 14 bases between. CDR1 is KGHSH, CDR2 LQKENI, per germline. The CDR3 runs 15 residues. The CDR3 protein is CASSPDAGPGSPLHF. As DNA, the CDR3 is TGTGCCAGCTCACCAGACGCAGGGCCTGGTTCACCCCTCCACTTT.

V usage is TRBV7-2 and J usage is TRBJ2-7; no clear D. Trimming pared 2 bases from V and 4 bases from J, leaving 15 bases between. Germline values: CDR1 SGHTA, CDR2 FQGNSA. The length of the CDR3 is 15 residues. This CDR3 is CASSLSSGIQYEQYF. In nucleotides, the CDR3 is TGTGCCAGCAGCTTATCCTCCGGAATTCAATACGAGCAGTACTTC.

This clonotype was observed at least ten times. This sequence joins TRBV27 and TRBJ2-1, with 8 bases matching TRBD1. Germline V gene data show CDR1 as MNHEY and CDR2 as SMNVEV (reference sequence). The junction had 16 bases not matched to a gene; V was cut back by 6 bases and J by 9 bases. The CDR3 is made up of 16 amino acids. The CDR3 here is CASSPKTGRGQGEQFF. The CDR3 DNA is TGTGCCAGCAGCCCGAAGACAGGCAGGGGGCAGGGTGAGCAGTTCTTC.

There are many counts of this clonotype. The rearrangement links TRBV3-1 to TRBJ1-4, with D tentatively TRBD1 (5 bases). This CDR3 spans 15 amino acids. The V gene lost 3 bases and the J gene lost 3 bases, with 11 bases spanning the gap. Germline CDR1 and CDR2: LGHDT and YNNKEL (reference sequence). CDR3 sequence reads: CASSQFGGSNEKLFF. Written as DNA, the CDR3 is TGTGCCAGCAGCCAGTTCGGGGGGTCTAATGAAAAACTGTTTTTT.

This clonotype showed up many times. The gene calls are TRBV5-1 and TRBJ2-7; no clear D gene. The germline V gene has CDR1 SGHRS and CDR2 YFSETQ. The ends were cut back, 2 bases at V and 2 bases at J, with 5 bases in the middle. There are 12 residues in the CDR3. The CDR3 sequence: CASSFNPYEQYF. The DNA for the CDR3 is TGCGCCAGCAGCTTCAATCCCTACGAGCAGTACTTC. Combining the CDR3 with reference TRBV5-1 and TRBJ2-7 gives the whole variable domain KAGVTQTPRYLIKTRGQQVTLSCSPISGHRSVSWYQQTPGQGLQFLFEYFSETQRNKGNFPGRFSGRQFSNSRSEMNVSTLELGDSALYLCASSFNPYEQYFGPGTRLTVT.

The chain is built from TRBV7-2 and TRBJ2-3; a possible D gene is TRBD1 (5 bases). Germline CDR1 is SGHTA and CDR2 is FQGNSA. Trimming stripped 2 bases from V and 5 bases from J, with 14 bases between. This CDR3 is built from 15 residues. The chain's CDR3 is CASSLLGPFEDTQYF. CDR3 DNA sequence: TGTGCCAGCAGCTTATTGGGGCCTTTCGAAGATACGCAGTATTTT.

A word on this clonotype: A read error may be the cause here, since a much bigger clone is one base away. The J gene is TRBJ1-1, the V gene TRBV12-3 or TRBV12-4; no definite D call. This CDR3 has 15 residues. Trimming removed 7 bases from V and 6 bases from J, with 21 bases in between. CDR3 in DNA: TGTGCCAGCATTGGCCTAGGAAGGAGAGGGTCTGAAGCTTTCTTT. Encoded protein: CASIGLGRRGSEAFF.

The V call is TRBV5-5, the J call TRBJ2-3; TRBD1 is a possible D gene (6 bases). V lost 4 bases and J 6 bases, leaving 12 bases between the germline ends. Germline assignment: CDR1 SGHKS and CDR2 YYEKEE (reference sequence). The CDR3 sequence is 13 residues long. This CDR3 is CASSPGDRDTQYF. The CDR3 DNA reads TGTGCCAGCAGCCCCGGCGACAGGGATACGCAGTATTTT.

The sample holds many counts of this clonotype. The chain couples TRBV5-1 to TRBJ1-1; D not resolved. Germline loops: CDR1 SGHRS, CDR2 YFSETQ. The V end lost 1 base, the J end lost 7 bases, and 11 bases lay between the germline ends. CDR3 length: 13 residues. Written as DNA, the CDR3 is TGCGCCAGCAGCTTGTATCCCGGGGTTGAAGCTTTCTTT. Amino acids: CASSLYPGVEAFF.

This clonotype was counted at least ten times. The chain couples TRBV28 to TRBJ2-1, with D unresolved. Germline V gene data show CDR1 as MDHEN and CDR2 as SYDVKM. There are 13 residues in the CDR3. The germline V and J ends were trimmed by 8 bases and 1 base, with 9 bases remaining between them. CDR3: CASSGRSYNEQFF. The CDR3 DNA is TGTGCCAGCTCCGGCAGGTCCTACAATGAGCAGTTCTTC.

This clonotype was picked up many times. The J gene is TRBJ2-1, the V gene TRBV9, with D possibly being TRBD1 (6 bases). The CDR3 runs 17 residues. V was pared by 4 bases and J by 6 bases, with 23 bases between. CDR1 SGDLS and CDR2 YYNGEE come from the germline V gene. The CDR3 loop reads CASSPQPGAQIVNEQFF. As DNA, the CDR3 is TGTGCCAGCAGCCCCCAGCCAGGGGCGCAAATTGTCAATGAGCAGTTCTTC.

This clonotype has just a few counts. The V and J genes are TRBV19 and TRBJ1-6, with D possibly TRBD1 on 6 matching bases. Deletions cut 5 bases from V and 7 bases from J, with 9 bases between. Germline V CDR1 and CDR2: LNHDA, SQIVND (reference sequence). This CDR3 contains 13 residues. Here the CDR3 reads CASSGQPNSPLHF. In DNA, the CDR3 is TGTGCCAGTAGTGGACAGCCCAATTCACCCCTCCACTTT.

As to this clonotype: Germline and junction disagree at one end, which may indicate a read error. V usage is TRBV15 and J usage is TRBJ2-7, with D unclear. CDR1 is LNHNV, CDR2 YYDKDF, per germline (reference sequence). The CDR3 has 14 amino acids. CDR3 sequence reads: CATIRDRQDYEQYF. CDR3 nucleotide sequence: TGTGCCACCATCAGAGACCGGCAGGACTACGAGCAGTACTTC.

This clonotype was recorded many times. The rearrangement uses TRBV5-1 and TRBJ2-2; a possible D gene is TRBD1 (5 bases). The length of the CDR3 is 16 residues. From germline, CDR1 is SGHRS and CDR2 YFSETQ. Trimming removed 1 base at V and 4 bases at J, with 14 bases between. The CDR3 protein is CASSLPTDSSTGELFF. The CDR3 nucleotides read TGCGCCAGCAGCTTGCCGACAGATTCATCCACCGGGGAGCTGTTTTTT.

There are many counts of this clonotype. CDR3 amino acids: CAISRDRGRNEQFF. The CDR3 DNA reads as TGTGCCATCAGTCGGGACAGGGGGAGGAATGAGCAGTTCTTC. The chain combines TRBV10-3 with TRBJ2-1, with 11 bases fitting TRBD1. The CDR3 runs to 14 residues. Germline loops: CDR1 ENHRY, CDR2 SYGVKD. The J segment lost 7 bases and the V segment lost 5 bases, leaving 4 bases of the junction unmatched.

This clonotype was seen many times. This chain links TRBV3-1 with TRBJ2-3; a possible D gene is TRBD1 (6 bases). With 0 bases removed from V and 4 bases from J, the gap between germline ends came to 14 bases. The CDR3 is 16 amino acids. From germline, CDR1 is LGHDT and CDR2 YNNKEL (reference sequence). In DNA, the CDR3 is TGTGCCAGCAGCCAAGATTTGGCAGGGGCCGCAGATACGCAGTATTTT. The encoded protein is CASSQDLAGAADTQYF.

This clonotype was counted many times. V usage is TRBV20-1 and J usage is TRBJ2-2; TRBD2 agrees at 16 bases. The CDR3 is 14 residues long. In germline, CDR1 is DFQATT, CDR2 SNEGSKA (reference sequence). Germline trimming cut 6 bases from V and 6 bases from J; bases unmatched to any gene: 1. The chain's CDR3 is CSAGLAGGAGELFF. CDR3 DNA: TGCAGTGCGGGACTAGCGGGGGGGGCCGGGGAGCTGTTTTTT.

At least ten counts were recorded for this clonotype. This chain uses TRBV15 with TRBJ1-6, with D possibly matching TRBD1 (5 bases). Trimming pared 0 bases from V and 7 bases from J, leaving 13 bases between. CDR1 and CDR2 from the germline V gene are LNHNV and YYDKDF (reference sequence). This CDR3 is built from 16 residues. The DNA for the CDR3 is TGTGCCACCAGCAGAGAGATGGCCAGGGCGAATTCACCCCTCCACTTT. Encoded protein: CATSREMARANSPLHF.

This clonotype was counted ten times or more. The rearrangement links TRBV10-3 to TRBJ2-5, with TRBD1 matching 8 bases. The germline gives CDR1 ENHRY, CDR2 SYGVKD. This CDR3 has 15 residues. The V gene end was trimmed by 5 bases and the J gene end by 4 bases; junction bases not matched to a gene: 9. The CDR3 DNA follows: TGTGCCATCAGTCCAGGACAGGGCGGGCGAGAGACCCAGTACTTC. The encoded protein is CAISPGQGGRETQYF.

This clonotype was detected ten times or more. One junction end disagrees with the germline gene, perhaps due to a read error. This rearrangement joins TRBV20-1 to TRBJ2-5; TRBD1 matches 7 bases. Germline assignment: CDR1 DFQATT and CDR2 SNEGSKA (reference sequence). The CDR3 has 13 amino acids. Written as DNA, the CDR3 is TGCAGTGCTAGAGATTCGACAGGGTTCTTGAAGGACTTC. Its translation is CSARDSTGFLKDF.

In its sample, this clonotype was seen many times. The chain links TRBV20-1 to TRBJ1-5, with D perhaps matching TRBD1 (5 bases). The CDR3 extends over 15 amino acids. Trimming removed 6 bases at V and 1 base at J, with 16 bases between. In germline, CDR1 is DFQATT, CDR2 SNEGSKA (reference sequence). This CDR3 reads CSADSVGESNQPQHF. In nucleotides, the CDR3 is TGCAGTGCGGACTCTGTAGGGGAAAGCAATCAGCCCCAGCATTTT.

CDR3: CASSYQEGGVGRSELTDTQYF. CDR3 coding DNA: TGTGCCAGCAGTTACCAAGAGGGGGGGGTCGGCCGGAGCGAACTCACAGATACGCAGTATTTT. The J gene is TRBJ2-3, the V gene TRBV6-2 or TRBV6-3, with a possible D match to TRBD2 (7 bases). The CDR3 contains 21 residues. Germline CDR1 and CDR2: MNHEY and SVGEGT. V gave up 2 bases and J gave up 2 bases, with 29 bases separating them.

This clonotype showed up many times. V usage is TRBV12-3 or TRBV12-4 and J usage is TRBJ1-1, with D hard to call. This CDR3 spans 12 amino acids. V lost 5 bases, J lost 3 bases, and 7 bases lay in between. CDR3 DNA: TGTGCCAGCAGTCGGAGGGACACTGAAGCTTTCTTT. This sequence encodes CASSRRDTEAFF.